This is a list of T cell receptor beta chains from one sample in a study of blood T cells in healthy people across ages. TCRdb called the 5' RACE reads again in MiXCR, with one record for every CDR3 protein. The repertoire holds under 700,000 distinct CDR3 sequences, with nearly 25% as singletons. These data were also filed under a second study, of T cells of mothers and their children.

Specimen: blood. These receptors originate from a boy between 10 and 17 years old in good health. Each CDR3 is given with its conserved first and last residue. A D gene is named only where the DNA matches it firmly. The size field is filled for only some rows; it gives once, few, many or a size class.

CDR3 protein: CSVFRGQETQYF; CDR3 DNA: TGCAGTGTTTTTAGGGGCCAAGAGACCCAGTACTTC; clone size: .; CDR3 length: 12; J gene: TRBJ2-5; D gene: .; V gene: TRBV20-1
CDR3 protein: CASSYQGSANEKLFF; CDR3 DNA: TGTGCCAGCAGTTACCAGGGTTCAGCTAATGAAAAACTGTTTTTT; clone size: few; CDR3 length: 15; J gene: TRBJ1-4; D gene: .; V gene: TRBV6-6
CDR3 protein: CASSQIPPGLAGGPFGDTQYF; CDR3 DNA: TGCGCCAGCAGCCAGATTCCGCCGGGACTAGCGGGAGGGCCTTTTGGAGATACGCAGTATTTT; clone size: .; CDR3 length: 21; J gene: TRBJ2-3; D gene: TRBD2; V gene: TRBV4-1
CDR3 protein: CSVRARNTEAFF; CDR3 DNA: TGCAGCGTTAGGGCTCGGAACACTGAAGCTTTCTTT; clone size: few; CDR3 length: 12; J gene: TRBJ1-1; D gene: .; V gene: TRBV29-1
CDR3 protein: CAMNRDSLDEQYF; CDR3 DNA: TGTGCCATGAATAGGGACTCTCTTGACGAGCAGTACTTC; clone size: .; CDR3 length: 13; J gene: TRBJ2-7; D gene: .; V gene: TRBV28
CDR3 protein: CASSYLGQGLGSETQYF; CDR3 DNA: TGTGCCAGCAGCTACCTGGGACAGGGGCTAGGTTCAGAGACCCAGTACTTC; clone size: .; CDR3 length: 17; J gene: TRBJ2-5; D gene: TRBD1; V gene: TRBV5-6
CDR3 protein: CARGQGAEQYF; CDR3 DNA: TGTGCCAGGGGACAGGGGGCCGAGCAGTACTTC; clone size: .; CDR3 length: 11; J gene: TRBJ2-7; D gene: TRBD1; V gene: TRBV6-1
CDR3 protein: CASSPLVGNEKLFF; CDR3 DNA: TGTGCCAGCAGCCCCCTGGTGGGAAATGAAAAACTGTTTTTT; clone size: .; CDR3 length: 14; J gene: TRBJ1-4; D gene: .; V gene: TRBV5-5
CDR3 protein: CASRRGQGSYEQYF; CDR3 DNA: TGTGCCAGTAGAAGGGGACAGGGATCCTACGAGCAGTACTTC; clone size: .; CDR3 length: 14; J gene: TRBJ2-7; D gene: TRBD1; V gene: TRBV19
CDR3 protein: CASSQVTGPAGGELFF; CDR3 DNA: TGCGCCAGCAGCCAAGTGACGGGTCCTGCAGGCGGGGAGCTGTTTTTT; clone size: few; CDR3 length: 16; J gene: TRBJ2-2; D gene: .; V gene: TRBV4-1
CDR3 protein: CASHQGRGGSGTGELFF; CDR3 DNA: TGTGCCAGCCACCAAGGGCGTGGGGGGTCGGGCACCGGGGAGCTGTTTTTT; clone size: .; CDR3 length: 17; J gene: TRBJ2-2; D gene: .; V gene: TRBV12-3/TRBV12-4
CDR3 protein: CSARYTEAFF; CDR3 DNA: TGCAGTGCTAGGTACACTGAAGCTTTCTTT; clone size: .; CDR3 length: 10; J gene: TRBJ1-1; D gene: .; V gene: TRBV20-1
CDR3 protein: CASSYSTSGYGYTF; CDR3 DNA: TGTGCCAGCAGTTACTCTACATCGGGGTATGGCTACACCTTC; clone size: .; CDR3 length: 14; J gene: TRBJ1-2; D gene: .; V gene: TRBV6-6
CDR3 protein: CASSLAARALNTEAFF; CDR3 DNA: TGCGCCAGCAGCTTGGCCGCTAGGGCCTTGAACACTGAAGCTTTCTTT; clone size: few; CDR3 length: 16; J gene: TRBJ1-1; D gene: .; V gene: TRBV5-1
CDR3 protein: CASSPNGGARTEAFF; CDR3 DNA: TGTGCCAGCTCACCGAATGGGGGGGCGCGTACTGAAGCTTTCTTT; clone size: .; CDR3 length: 15; J gene: TRBJ1-1; D gene: .; V gene: TRBV18
CDR3 protein: CASSDFKGDQPQHF; CDR3 DNA: TGTGCCAGCAGTGATTTTAAGGGGGATCAGCCCCAGCATTTT; clone size: .; CDR3 length: 14; J gene: TRBJ1-5; D gene: .; V gene: TRBV25-1
CDR3 protein: CASSNVDEQFF; CDR3 DNA: TGTGCCAGCAGCAACGTGGATGAGCAGTTCTTC; clone size: .; CDR3 length: 11; J gene: TRBJ2-1; D gene: .; V gene: TRBV6-2/TRBV6-3
CDR3 protein: CASSLYQRGETQYF; CDR3 DNA: TGTGCCAGCAGCTTATACCAGCGTGGCGAGACCCAGTACTTC; clone size: .; CDR3 length: 14; J gene: TRBJ2-5; D gene: .; V gene: TRBV7-2
CDR3 protein: CASTRERALYF; CDR3 DNA: TGTGCCAGCACCCGCGAGAGGGCGTTGTACTTC; clone size: few; CDR3 length: 11; J gene: TRBJ2-7; D gene: .; V gene: TRBV6-6
CDR3 protein: CASSQTPGGTYEQYF; CDR3 DNA: TGCGCCAGCAGCCAAACCCCCGGCGGGACCTACGAGCAGTACTTC; clone size: .; CDR3 length: 15; J gene: TRBJ2-7; D gene: .; V gene: TRBV4-3
CDR3 protein: CATSGTSGRDEQFF; CDR3 DNA: TGTGCCACCAGTGGGACTAGCGGGAGGGATGAGCAGTTCTTC; clone size: few; CDR3 length: 14; J gene: TRBJ2-1; D gene: TRBD2; V gene: TRBV24-1
CDR3 protein: CASRILRTRDGYNEQFF; CDR3 DNA: TGTGCCAGCAGGATACTAAGGACTCGCGACGGGTACAATGAGCAGTTCTTC; clone size: .; CDR3 length: 17; J gene: TRBJ2-1; D gene: .; V gene: TRBV4-2
CDR3 protein: CASSPRTGSNQPQHF; CDR3 DNA: TGTGCCAGCTCACCGCGGACCGGAAGCAATCAGCCCCAGCATTTT; clone size: .; CDR3 length: 15; J gene: TRBJ1-5; D gene: .; V gene: TRBV18
CDR3 protein: CASSPGRPSGDQETQYF; CDR3 DNA: TGTGCCAGCAGCCCCGGGAGGCCTAGCGGGGACCAAGAGACCCAGTACTTC; clone size: few; CDR3 length: 17; J gene: TRBJ2-5; D gene: TRBD2; V gene: TRBV7-2
CDR3 protein: CASSLSISSSYNEQFF; CDR3 DNA: TGTGCCAGCAGTTTATCCATCTCTAGCTCCTACAATGAGCAGTTCTTC; clone size: few; CDR3 length: 16; J gene: TRBJ2-1; D gene: .; V gene: TRBV27
CDR3 protein: CASSLDPGRTISYEQYF; CDR3 DNA: TGCGCCAGCAGCTTGGACCCGGGCAGGACGATCTCCTACGAGCAGTACTTC; clone size: few; CDR3 length: 17; J gene: TRBJ2-7; D gene: .; V gene: TRBV5-1
CDR3 protein: CSARDPTRIAKNIQYF; CDR3 DNA: TGCAGTGCTAGAGATCCAACTAGGATAGCCAAAAACATTCAGTACTTC; clone size: .; CDR3 length: 16; J gene: TRBJ2-4; D gene: .; V gene: TRBV20-1
CDR3 protein: CASSWIDYDEQYF; CDR3 DNA: TGTGCCAGCAGCTGGATAGATTACGACGAGCAGTACTTC; clone size: few; CDR3 length: 13; J gene: TRBJ2-7; D gene: .; V gene: TRBV5-6
CDR3 protein: CSARGRNRDRDYEQFF; CDR3 DNA: TGCAGTGCTAGAGGTCGTAACCGGGACAGGGATTACGAGCAGTTCTTC; clone size: .; CDR3 length: 16; J gene: TRBJ2-1; D gene: TRBD1; V gene: TRBV20-1
CDR3 protein: CASSLALELAGGWKTQYF; CDR3 DNA: TGTGCCAGCAGCTTAGCCCTCGAACTAGCGGGGGGCTGGAAGACCCAGTACTTC; clone size: .; CDR3 length: 18; J gene: TRBJ2-5; D gene: TRBD2; V gene: TRBV7-6
CDR3 protein: CAWGEKTTTAQETQYF; CDR3 DNA: TGTGCCTGGGGTGAAAAGACTACGACAGCACAAGAGACCCAGTACTTC; clone size: few; CDR3 length: 16; J gene: TRBJ2-5; D gene: .; V gene: TRBV30
CDR3 protein: CASSQDNSYLYGYTF; CDR3 DNA: TGCGCCAGCAGCCAAGATAACTCCTACCTCTATGGCTACACCTTC; clone size: few; CDR3 length: 15; J gene: TRBJ1-2; D gene: .; V gene: TRBV4-1
CDR3 protein: CASNSAGGTGLQETQYF; CDR3 DNA: TGTGCCAGCAACTCTGCTGGGGGGACAGGGCTCCAAGAGACCCAGTACTTC; clone size: .; CDR3 length: 17; J gene: TRBJ2-5; D gene: TRBD1; V gene: TRBV7-2
CDR3 protein: CASSLGGTGSYNEQFF; CDR3 DNA: TGTGCCAGCAGCTTAGGGGGGACAGGCTCCTACAATGAGCAGTTCTTC; clone size: .; CDR3 length: 16; J gene: TRBJ2-1; D gene: TRBD1; V gene: TRBV7-9
CDR3 protein: CATSRDPQVEETQYF; CDR3 DNA: TGTGCCACCAGCAGAGATCCGCAGGTGGAAGAGACCCAGTACTTC; clone size: .; CDR3 length: 15; J gene: TRBJ2-5; D gene: .; V gene: TRBV15
CDR3 protein: CATDRNQETQYF; CDR3 DNA: TGTGCCACTGACAGGAACCAAGAGACCCAGTACTTC; clone size: once; CDR3 length: 12; J gene: TRBJ2-5; D gene: .; V gene: TRBV6-1
CDR3 protein: CASSLGWGRSGEKLFF; CDR3 DNA: TGTGCCAGCAGCTTAGGGTGGGGACGCAGTGGTGAAAAACTGTTTTTT; clone size: .; CDR3 length: 16; J gene: TRBJ1-4; D gene: .; V gene: TRBV7-9
CDR3 protein: CASSLSMNYEQYF; CDR3 DNA: TGTGCCAGCAGTTTATCGATGAATTACGAGCAGTACTTC; clone size: .; CDR3 length: 13; J gene: TRBJ2-7; D gene: .; V gene: TRBV27
CDR3 protein: CASSSSNYEQYF; CDR3 DNA: TGTGCCAGCAGTTCGTCGAACTACGAGCAGTACTTC; clone size: few; CDR3 length: 12; J gene: TRBJ2-7; D gene: .; V gene: TRBV28
CDR3 protein: CASSNPGQGFYGYTF; CDR3 DNA: TGTGCCAGTAGTAACCCGGGACAGGGGTTCTATGGCTACACCTTC; clone size: .; CDR3 length: 15; J gene: TRBJ1-2; D gene: TRBD1; V gene: TRBV19
CDR3 protein: CSASTSRTLMNTEAFF; CDR3 DNA: TGCAGTGCCTCCACCAGCAGGACGTTAATGAACACTGAAGCTTTCTTT; clone size: .; CDR3 length: 16; J gene: TRBJ1-1; D gene: .; V gene: TRBV20-1
CDR3 protein: CASSPWIEGRRTGELFF; CDR3 DNA: TGTGCCAGCTCACCATGGATCGAGGGTCGGCGAACCGGGGAGCTGTTTTTT; clone size: few; CDR3 length: 17; J gene: TRBJ2-2; D gene: .; V gene: TRBV18
CDR3 protein: CASSLGAGGQYF; CDR3 DNA: TGTGCCAGCAGCTTAGGAGCGGGAGGGCAGTACTTC; clone size: few; CDR3 length: 12; J gene: TRBJ2-7; D gene: TRBD2; V gene: TRBV7-2
CDR3 protein: CASSSTFNNEQFF; CDR3 DNA: TGTGCCAGCAGCTCGACTTTTAACAATGAGCAGTTCTTC; clone size: .; CDR3 length: 13; J gene: TRBJ2-1; D gene: .; V gene: TRBV9
CDR3 protein: CASSFPVGETQYF; CDR3 DNA: TGTGCCAGCAGCTTCCCTGTAGGGGAGACCCAGTACTTC; clone size: few; CDR3 length: 13; J gene: TRBJ2-5; D gene: .; V gene: TRBV5-6
CDR3 protein: CASSQDSRDRAPVNTEAFF; CDR3 DNA: TGCGCCAGCAGCCAAGATTCAAGGGACAGGGCCCCAGTGAACACTGAAGCTTTCTTT; clone size: .; CDR3 length: 19; J gene: TRBJ1-1; D gene: TRBD1; V gene: TRBV4-1
CDR3 protein: CASSEPGGLPMEGYTF; CDR3 DNA: TGTGCCAGCAGTGAGCCGGGGGGACTCCCTATGGAGGGCTACACCTTC; clone size: few; CDR3 length: 16; J gene: TRBJ1-2; D gene: .; V gene: TRBV25-1
CDR3 protein: CASSPYRGSYGYTF; CDR3 DNA: TGTGCCAGCAGCCCTTACAGGGGTAGCTATGGCTACACCTTC; clone size: few; CDR3 length: 14; J gene: TRBJ1-2; D gene: TRBD1; V gene: TRBV9
CDR3 protein: CASSLRSWDEQYF; CDR3 DNA: TGTGCCAGCAGCCTCAGGAGTTGGGACGAGCAGTACTTC; clone size: .; CDR3 length: 13; J gene: TRBJ2-7; D gene: .; V gene: TRBV7-3
CDR3 protein: CASSLDRAGNQPQHF; CDR3 DNA: TGTGCCAGCAGCTTAGACCGGGCGGGCAATCAGCCCCAGCATTTT; clone size: .; CDR3 length: 15; J gene: TRBJ1-5; D gene: .; V gene: TRBV11-2
CDR3 protein: CSAGRTNTGELFF; CDR3 DNA: TGCAGTGCAGGGAGAACGAACACCGGGGAGCTGTTTTTT; clone size: .; CDR3 length: 13; J gene: TRBJ2-2; D gene: .; V gene: TRBV20-1
CDR3 protein: CASSSHRTGETQYF; CDR3 DNA: TGCGCCAGCAGCTCCCACCGGACAGGAGAGACCCAGTACTTC; clone size: few; CDR3 length: 14; J gene: TRBJ2-5; D gene: TRBD1; V gene: TRBV5-1
CDR3 protein: CASSQASSTDTQYF; CDR3 DNA: TGCGCCAGCAGCCAAGCTAGCTCAACAGATACGCAGTATTTT; clone size: few; CDR3 length: 14; J gene: TRBJ2-3; D gene: .; V gene: TRBV4-1
CDR3 protein: CSLSAAAGVNEQFF; CDR3 DNA: TGCAGCCTATCGGCCGCTGCCGGCGTGAATGAGCAGTTCTTC; clone size: once; CDR3 length: 14; J gene: TRBJ2-1; D gene: .; V gene: TRBV29-1
CDR3 protein: CSVGGGGSEAFF; CDR3 DNA: TGCAGCGTGGGAGGAGGGGGTTCTGAAGCTTTCTTT; clone size: few; CDR3 length: 12; J gene: TRBJ1-1; D gene: .; V gene: TRBV29-1
CDR3 protein: CVSSQGTGAPLHF; CDR3 DNA: TGTGTCAGCAGCCAAGGGACAGGGGCACCCCTCCACTTT; clone size: few; CDR3 length: 13; J gene: TRBJ1-6; D gene: TRBD1; V gene: TRBV3-1
CDR3 protein: CATSRDYPGSGEQYF; CDR3 DNA: TGTGCCACCAGCAGAGATTACCCAGGGTCGGGCGAGCAGTACTTC; clone size: many; CDR3 length: 15; J gene: TRBJ2-7; D gene: .; V gene: TRBV15